Presented here are 8 T cell receptor beta chains from one specimen sequenced in a study of molecular identifiers for immune sequencing clone quantification. TCRdb recomputed calls from the PCR reads with MiXCR, one row per CDR3 protein. The table includes fewer than 350,000 distinct CDR3 sequences, roughly 23% detected once. Sequencing was done on a sample of naive CD8+ T cells from blood, with Jurkat cell RNA spiked in. This sample's subset: FACS-sorted CD8+CD4-CCR7+CD45RA+ naive T cells. Receptors originate from a human donor in good health. Some libraries in this study had Jurkat cell RNA spiked in.

This clonotype was detected many times. The chain is built from TRBV4-3 and TRBJ2-3; D not certain. Trimming shortened V by 0 bases and J by 2 bases, and 9 bases separated the two germline ends. Germline V gives CDR1 LGHNA, CDR2 YSLEER. This CDR3 contains 15 residues. The CDR3 nucleotides read TGCGCCAGCAGCCAAGATTTAGACAACACAGATACGCAGTATTTT. Its translation: CASSQDLDNTDTQYF.

This chain connects TRBV4-1 to TRBJ1-1; D possibly corresponds to TRBD1 (6 bases). CDR3 length equals 17 residues. CDR1 is MGHRA and CDR2 is YSYEKL in the germline V gene. Trimming left V 3 bases short and J 0 bases short, with 17 bases between. The CDR3 sequence is CASSHITGLSVNTEAFF. CDR3 DNA sequence: TGCGCCAGCAGCCACATTACAGGGTTGTCAGTGAACACTGAAGCTTTCTTT.

Of note for this clonotype: A much larger clonotype is one base distant, so this may be a read error. The chain has TRBV6-6 and TRBJ1-3; no clear D. The germline V gene encodes CDR1 MNHNY and CDR2 SVGAGI (reference sequence). The CDR3 consists of 17 residues. CDR3 sequence: CASSLHISKSSGNTMYF. The CDR3 nucleotides are TGTGCCAGCAGTTTGCATATCAGTAAGAGCTCTGGAAACACCATGTATTTT.

The chain is built from TRBV20-1 and TRBJ1-6; tentative D call: TRBD1 (6 bases). The germline V gene has CDR1 DFQATT and CDR2 SNEGSKA (reference sequence). CDR3 length: 16 amino acids. V was pared by 6 bases and J by 8 bases, with 23 bases between. CDR3 in DNA: TGCAGTGCGGATCCCCCGAACAGGGATGGTGATTCACCCCTCCACTTT. This sequence encodes CSADPPNRDGDSPLHF.

With respect to this clonotype: Possible read error: a much larger clone is one base away. The chain combines TRBV5-1 with TRBJ2-1, with a possible D match to TRBD1 (5 bases). From germline, CDR1 is SGHRS and CDR2 YFSETQ. The CDR3 sequence is 15 residues long. This chain's CDR3 is CASSLRWGAYNEQIF. For the CDR3, the DNA is TGCGCCAGCAGCTTGCGCTGGGGCGCCTACAATGAGCAGATCTTC.

This clonotype is a singleton in its sample. The V gene is TRBV18, the J gene TRBJ2-7; no definite D call. Germline V gives CDR1 KGHSH, CDR2 LQKENI. CDR3 length equals 14 residues. Trimming pared 3 bases from V and 2 bases from J, leaving 11 bases between. The CDR3 region is CASSPPEVPYEQYF. CDR3 nucleotide sequence: TGTGCCAGCTCACCGCCCGAAGTACCCTACGAGCAGTACTTC. The full variable domain, its missing parts supplied by reference TRBV18 and TRBJ2-7, is NAGVMQNPRHLVRRRGQEARLRCSPMKGHSHVYWYRQLPEEGLKFMVYLQKENIIDESGMPKERFSAEFPKEGPSILRIQQVVRGDSAAYFCASSPPEVPYEQYFGPGTRLTVT.

V is TRBV20-1 and J is TRBJ2-5; the D is unclear. CDR3 length: 13 amino acids. CDR1 and CDR2 (germline): DFQATT, SNEGSKA (reference sequence). With 0 bases removed from V and 3 bases from J, the gap between germline ends came to 8 bases. In DNA form, the CDR3 reads TGCAGTGCTAGAGATTGGAGTGAAGAGACCCAGTACTTC. Translating it yields CSARDWSEETQYF.

Turning to this clonotype: Relative to the germline gene, one junction end is altered; a read error may explain this. The rearrangement joins TRBV28 to TRBJ2-2, with unresolved D. The CDR3 is 14 residues long. Germline V gene data show CDR1 as MDHEN and CDR2 as SYDVKM. The CDR3 is CTSSPGVNTGELFF. The CDR3 DNA reads TGTACCAGCAGCCCGGGCGTGAACACCGGGGAGCTGTTTTTT.